These 23 T cell receptor beta chains share one sample of origin, sequenced in a study of OX40 agonist ivuxolimab in advanced cancers. The method was immunoSEQ multiplex PCR; TCRdb's version includes in-frame clones alone and lacks a portion of them. The sample contains 100,000 to 120,000 clones, over 85% of which appear only once. The sequencing here drew on CD4+ or CD8+ T cells sorted from blood, taken in a trial of the OX40 agonist ivuxolimab. Receptors originate from an adult with an advanced solid tumor such as melanoma, head and neck, liver or kidney cancer.

This clone showed up just a few times. The chain links TRBV2 to TRBJ1-3; D might be TRBD1 (6 bases). The CDR3 is 15 amino acids. Germline V gene data show CDR1 as SNHLY and CDR2 as FYNNEI. The V end lost 4 bases, the J end lost 4 bases, and 14 bases lay between the germline ends. The CDR3 coding sequence is TGTGCCAGCAGTGCGGGGGCAGAGATCGGAAACACCATATATTTT. It specifies CASSAGAEIGNTIYF.

V and J are TRBV10-3 and TRBJ2-5, with D unresolved. Trimming took off 8 bases at V and 2 bases at J, with 12 bases between the two ends. The CDR3 runs to 13 residues. CDR1 is ENHRY and CDR2 is SYGVKD in the germline V gene. This chain's CDR3 is CAIQRSPQETQYF. CDR3 DNA: TGTGCCATCCAGAGGAGCCCACAAGAGACCCAGTACTTC.

CDR3 in DNA: TGTGCCAGCAGCCCCAGGAGCGGACAGGGGAAAGAAAAACTGTTTTTT. Residues: CASSPRSGQGKEKLFF. This chain links TRBV9 with TRBJ1-4; 9 nucleotides match TRBD1. The length of the CDR3 is 16 residues. Germline CDR1 reads SGDLS; CDR2 reads YYNGEE. The junction had 12 bases not matched to a gene; V was cut back by 4 bases and J by 8 bases.

This chain joins TRBV4-3 and TRBJ2-7; D might be TRBD2 (6 bases). The CDR3 contains 16 residues. With 0 bases removed from V and 0 bases from J, the gap between germline ends came to 12 bases. The germline CDR1 and CDR2 sequences are LGHNA and YSLEER. As DNA, the CDR3 is TGCGCCAGCAGCCAAGATTTGGCGGGGATCTCCTACGAGCAGTACTTC. Its protein is CASSQDLAGISYEQYF.

This clone was seen a single time. The chain links TRBV25-1 to TRBJ2-5; 11 bases match TRBD2. The CDR3 is 15 residues long. Germline V gives CDR1 MGHDK, CDR2 SYGVNS. The J segment lost 5 bases and the V segment lost 8 bases, leaving 10 bases of the junction unmatched. The CDR3 sequence: CASSHSGRATETQYF. In DNA form, the CDR3 reads TGTGCCAGCTCTCATAGCGGGAGGGCCACGGAGACCCAGTACTTC.

The V and J genes are TRBV4-1 and TRBJ1-5; D is undetermined. The V gene lost 5 bases and the J gene lost 6 bases, with 17 bases spanning the gap. The germline V gene encodes CDR1 MGHRA and CDR2 YSYEKL. This CDR3 is built from 15 residues. CDR3: CASSERFRSGQPQHF. For the CDR3, the DNA is TGCGCCAGCAGCGAGCGTTTCAGGAGCGGTCAGCCCCAGCATTTT.

The chain employs TRBV4-2 and TRBJ2-3; 7 bases align to TRBD2. This CDR3 is built from 15 residues. Germline loops: CDR1 LGHNA, CDR2 YNFKEQ. V dropped 7 bases and J dropped 6; count of bases not matched to a gene: 13. The CDR3 DNA is TGTGCCAGCATGAGGGAGCGGGACTTTCTGGATACGCAGTATTTT. Its protein is CASMRERDFLDTQYF.

The rearrangement links TRBV7-2 to TRBJ2-7; D is uncertain. The CDR3 contains 14 residues. CDR1 SGHTA and CDR2 FQGNSA come from the germline V gene. Trimming removed 5 bases from V and 7 bases from J, with 18 bases in between. The CDR3 sequence: CASSPSGLTLEQYF. Written as DNA, the CDR3 is TGTGCCAGCAGCCCCTCCGGCCTCACCCTGGAGCAGTACTTC. Filled out from reference TRBV7-2 and TRBJ2-7, the complete variable domain reads GAGVSQSPSNKVTEKGKDVELRCDPISGHTALYWYRQSLGQGLEFLIYFQGNSAPDKSGLPSDRFSAERTGGSVSTLTIQRTQQEDSAVYLCASSPSGLTLEQYFGPGTRLTVT.

This clone was recorded only once. V gene TRBV15 combines with J gene TRBJ1-2, with a weak D call TRBD1 (5 bases). Germline loops: CDR1 LNHNV, CDR2 YYDKDF (reference sequence). The CDR3 sequence is 12 residues long. The V and J ends lost 0 bases and 8 bases respectively, with 7 bases between them. CDR3 nucleotides: TGTGCCACCAGCAGAGATCAGGGAGGCTACACCTTC. It specifies CATSRDQGGYTF.

The genes are TRBV28 and TRBJ1-2; TRBD1 aligns across 7 bases. J gave up 1 base and V 4 bases, and 6 bases lay outside the gene matches. Germline-derived CDR1 and CDR2 are MDHEN and SYDVKM. The CDR3 contains 15 residues. CDR3 loop: CASSSGTAINYGYTF. The DNA for the CDR3 is TGTGCCAGCAGTTCCGGGACAGCGATTAACTATGGCTACACCTTC.

V and J are TRBV27 and TRBJ1-2; D is unresolved. Trimming pared 4 bases from V and 3 bases from J, leaving 18 bases between. The germline CDR1 and CDR2 sequences are MNHEY and SMNVEV (reference sequence). The CDR3 is 16 residues long. CDR3 residues: CASSYIGEGSDYGYTF. In DNA form, the CDR3 reads TGTGCCAGCAGTTACATTGGTGAGGGCTCGGACTATGGCTACACCTTC.

V gene TRBV7-9 combines with J gene TRBJ2-5, with a weak D call TRBD2 (6 bases). V lost 11 bases and J 5 bases, leaving 18 bases between the germline ends. This CDR3 has 13 amino acids. Germline V gene data show CDR1 as SEHNR and CDR2 as FQNEAQ (reference sequence). This CDR3 is CAAVPGAEETQYF. DNA of the CDR3: TGTGCCGCAGTCCCGGGAGCTGAGGAGACCCAGTACTTC.

The gene calls are TRBV7-3 and TRBJ1-5, with D perhaps TRBD1 (6 bases). CDR3 length: 13 residues. Trimming shortened V by 9 bases and J by 3 bases, and 12 bases separated the two germline ends. CDR1 is SGHTA, CDR2 FQGTGA, per germline. The CDR3 here is CASPQGYNQPQHF. The CDR3, as DNA: TGTGCCAGTCCTCAGGGGTACAATCAGCCCCAGCATTTT.

The CDR3: CASPDLGRGRSFNEKLFF. The CDR3 bases are TGTGCCAGCCCCGACCTAGGCAGGGGTCGGTCCTTTAATGAAAAACTGTTTTTT. The chain employs TRBV27 and TRBJ1-4, with D maybe TRBD1 (6 bases). The V and J ends lost 8 bases and 4 bases respectively, with 26 bases between them. There are 18 residues in the CDR3. Germline-derived CDR1 and CDR2 are MNHEY and SMNVEV (reference sequence).

In this sample, this clone turned up a few times. The chain joins TRBV30 to TRBJ1-1; D ambiguous. Germline CDR1 is GTSNPN and CDR2 is SVGIG (reference sequence). The CDR3 sequence is 13 residues long. Deletions cut 0 bases from V and 3 bases from J, with 8 bases between. CDR3 bases: TGTGCCTGGAGTGTCCAACGGGACACTGAAGCTTTCTTT. Its translation: CAWSVQRDTEAFF.

V gene TRBV5-6 combines with J gene TRBJ2-3, with D possibly being TRBD1 (6 bases). CDR3 length equals 15 residues. The germline V and J ends were trimmed by 4 bases and 1 base, with 13 bases remaining between them. CDR1 SGHDT and CDR2 YYEEEE come from the germline V gene. The DNA of the CDR3 is TGTGCCAGCAGCCTTGGGGGCGCCCGCACAGATACGCAGTATTTT. Protein: CASSLGGARTDTQYF.

This clone was counted ten times or more. The rearrangement links TRBV29-1 to TRBJ1-5; 9 nucleotides match TRBD1. J lost 5 bases, V lost 5 bases, and 1 base had no gene match. There are 12 residues in the CDR3. From germline, CDR1 is SQVTM and CDR2 ANQGSEA. CDR3 protein: CSVRDRDQPQHF. CDR3 sequence (DNA): TGCAGCGTTCGGGACAGGGATCAGCCCCAGCATTTT.

This chain links TRBV7-2 with TRBJ1-2; possible D gene TRBD1, 5 bases. The CDR3 is 16 amino acids. Germline V gene data show CDR1 as SGHTA and CDR2 as FQGNSA. Trimming stripped 4 bases from V and 8 bases from J, with 23 bases between. CDR3 loop: CASSSQSREVLGGYTF. In nucleotides, the CDR3 is TGTGCCAGCAGCTCCCAGAGCAGGGAAGTCTTAGGCGGCTACACCTTC.

The rearrangement joins TRBV10-3 to TRBJ1-2; no definite D call. Germline V gene data show CDR1 as ENHRY and CDR2 as SYGVKD. Trimming took 6 bases from V and 7 from J, leaving 15 bases between them. CDR3 length equals 13 residues. CDR3 amino acids: CAISPGDPGGYTF. CDR3 sequence (DNA): TGTGCCATCAGCCCGGGAGATCCGGGTGGCTACACCTTC.

This clone was seen once. The rearrangement links TRBV21-1 to TRBJ1-1. TRBV21-1 is a recognized pseudogene. CDR3 length equals 13 residues. The CDR3 DNA reads TGTGCCAGCAGCAAAGGGTTCGTCCCTGAAGCTTTCTTT. Amino acid sequence: CASSKGFVPEAFF.

For the CDR3, the DNA is TGTGCCAGCAGCCGACCAGGGACAGGGGGTTACACTGAAGCTTTCTTT. It yields the protein CASSRPGTGGYTEAFF. This chain joins TRBV5-5 and TRBJ1-1; 11 bases are a match to TRBD1. CDR1 SGHKS and CDR2 YYEKEE come from the germline V gene (reference sequence). Germline trimming cut 4 bases from V and 3 bases from J; bases unmatched to any gene: 8. CDR3 length: 16 residues.

This clone was seen a handful of times. The V call is TRBV7-6, the J call TRBJ2-6; D not resolved. Germline V gene lookup returns CDR1 SGHVS and CDR2 FNYEAQ. V lost 5 bases and J lost 0, with 17 bases in between. The CDR3 consists of 18 residues. The DNA of the CDR3 is TGTGCCAGCAGCCCCCAGCCTTACGTATTCTCTGGGGCCAACGTCCTGACTTTC. Its translation is CASSPQPYVFSGANVLTF.

This clone is a singleton in its sample. V gene TRBV2 combines with J gene TRBJ1-2, with TRBD1 as a possible D gene (6 bases). The germline gives CDR1 SNHLY, CDR2 FYNNEI. The germline V and J ends were trimmed by 7 bases and 8 bases, with 23 bases remaining between them. There are 15 residues in the CDR3. CDR3 in amino acids: CASIPSMGIQGGYTF. The CDR3, as DNA: TGTGCCAGCATCCCATCGATGGGCATTCAGGGGGGCTACACCTTC. The full variable domain, in which reference TRBV2 and TRBJ1-2 provide the parts outside the CDR3, is EPEVTQTPSHQVTQMGQEVILRCVPISNHLYFYWYRQILGQKVEFLVSFYNNEISEKSEIFDDQFSVERPDGSNFTLKIRSTKLEDSAMYFCASIPSMGIQGGYTFGSGTRLTVV.